The T cell receptor (beta chain) described here comes from a study of T-cell memory formation after mild COVID-19. TCRdb re-derived calls from the 5' RACE reads in MiXCR, one entry per CDR3 protein. This table has some 150,000 distinct CDR3 sequences, more than 13% appearing once. This clonotype has a handful of counts. Its antigen is not known. The length of the CDR3 is 14 residues. Germline V gene data show CDR1 as SGHRS and CDR2 as YFSETQ. J was trimmed by 6 bases and V by 4 bases; bases with no gene match: 5. Whole-study results and caveats: Pre-infection memory contained some responding clones, which suggested that cross-reactive memory had joined. Chiefly within CM and EM were the contracting CD4+ clones; CD8+ ones were within EMRA.

This TCR was recovered from an adult woman who had mild COVID-19 (a few samples of this study predate the infection). Cell type and time point are not known. Sequencing input: PBMCs or a T cell subset sorted from them (not recorded which). The chain has TRBV5-1 and TRBJ2-1, with 9 bases that match TRBD1. CDR3 region: CASSLGTGFNEQFF. The CDR3 DNA reads TGCGCCAGCAGCCTCGGGACAGGGTTCAATGAGCAGTTCTTC.